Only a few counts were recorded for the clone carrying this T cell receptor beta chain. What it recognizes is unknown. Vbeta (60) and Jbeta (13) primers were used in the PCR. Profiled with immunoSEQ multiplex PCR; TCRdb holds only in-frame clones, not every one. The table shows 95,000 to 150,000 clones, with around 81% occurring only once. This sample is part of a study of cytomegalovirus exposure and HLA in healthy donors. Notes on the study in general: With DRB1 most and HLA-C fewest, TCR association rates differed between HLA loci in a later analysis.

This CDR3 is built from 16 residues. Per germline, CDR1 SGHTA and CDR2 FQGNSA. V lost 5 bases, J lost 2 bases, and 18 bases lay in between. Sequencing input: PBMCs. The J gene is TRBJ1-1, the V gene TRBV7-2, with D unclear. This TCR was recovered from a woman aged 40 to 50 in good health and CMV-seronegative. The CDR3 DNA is TGTGCCAGCAGCGATACACAAACCCTTACCAACACTGAAGCTTTCTTT. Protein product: CASSDTQTLTNTEAFF.